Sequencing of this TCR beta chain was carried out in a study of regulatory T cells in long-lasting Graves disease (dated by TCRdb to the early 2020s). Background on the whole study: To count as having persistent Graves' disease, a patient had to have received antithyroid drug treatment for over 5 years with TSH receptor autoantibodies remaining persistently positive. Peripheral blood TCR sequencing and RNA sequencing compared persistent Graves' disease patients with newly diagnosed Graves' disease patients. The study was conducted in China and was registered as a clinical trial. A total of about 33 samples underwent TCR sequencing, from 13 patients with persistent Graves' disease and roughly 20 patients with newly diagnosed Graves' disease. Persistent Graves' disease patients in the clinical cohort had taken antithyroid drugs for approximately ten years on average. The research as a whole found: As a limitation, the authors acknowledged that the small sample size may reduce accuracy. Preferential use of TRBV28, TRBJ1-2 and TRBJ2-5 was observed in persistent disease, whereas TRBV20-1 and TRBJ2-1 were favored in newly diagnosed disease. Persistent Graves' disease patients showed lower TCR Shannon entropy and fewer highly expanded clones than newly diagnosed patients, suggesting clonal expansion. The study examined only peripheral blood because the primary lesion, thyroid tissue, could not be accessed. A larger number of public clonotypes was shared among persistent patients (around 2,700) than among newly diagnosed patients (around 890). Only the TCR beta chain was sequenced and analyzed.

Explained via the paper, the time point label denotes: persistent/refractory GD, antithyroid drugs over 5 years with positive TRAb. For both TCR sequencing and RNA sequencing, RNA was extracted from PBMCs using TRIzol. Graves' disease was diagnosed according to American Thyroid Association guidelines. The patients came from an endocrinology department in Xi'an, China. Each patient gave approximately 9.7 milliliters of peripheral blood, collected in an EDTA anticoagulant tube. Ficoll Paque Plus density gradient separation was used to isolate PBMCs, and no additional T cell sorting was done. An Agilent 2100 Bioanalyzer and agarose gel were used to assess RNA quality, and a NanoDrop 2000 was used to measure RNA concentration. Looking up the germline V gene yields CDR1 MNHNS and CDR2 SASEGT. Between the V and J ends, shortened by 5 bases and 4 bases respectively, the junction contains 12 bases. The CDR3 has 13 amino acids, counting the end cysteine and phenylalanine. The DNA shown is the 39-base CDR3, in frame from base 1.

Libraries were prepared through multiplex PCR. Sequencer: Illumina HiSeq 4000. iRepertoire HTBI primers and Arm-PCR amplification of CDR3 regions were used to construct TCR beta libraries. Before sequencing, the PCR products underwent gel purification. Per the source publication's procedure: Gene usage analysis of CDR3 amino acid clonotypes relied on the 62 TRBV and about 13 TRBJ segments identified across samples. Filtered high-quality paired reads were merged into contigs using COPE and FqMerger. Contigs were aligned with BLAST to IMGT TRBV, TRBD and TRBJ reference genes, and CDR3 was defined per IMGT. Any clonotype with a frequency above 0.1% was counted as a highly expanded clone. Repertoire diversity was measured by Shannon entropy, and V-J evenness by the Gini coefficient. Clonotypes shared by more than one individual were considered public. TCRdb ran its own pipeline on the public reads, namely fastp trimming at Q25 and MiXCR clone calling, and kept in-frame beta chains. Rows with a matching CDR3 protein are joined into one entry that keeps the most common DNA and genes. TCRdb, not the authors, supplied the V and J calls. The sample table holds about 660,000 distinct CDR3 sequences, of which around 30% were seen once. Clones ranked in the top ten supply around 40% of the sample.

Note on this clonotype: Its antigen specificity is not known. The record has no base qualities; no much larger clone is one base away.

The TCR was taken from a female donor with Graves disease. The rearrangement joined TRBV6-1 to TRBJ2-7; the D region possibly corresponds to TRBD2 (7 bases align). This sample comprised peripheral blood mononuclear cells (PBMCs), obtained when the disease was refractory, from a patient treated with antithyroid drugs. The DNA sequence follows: TGTGCCAGCAGTAGGGGGGGACAATACGAGCAGTACTTC. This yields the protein CASSRGGQYEQYF.